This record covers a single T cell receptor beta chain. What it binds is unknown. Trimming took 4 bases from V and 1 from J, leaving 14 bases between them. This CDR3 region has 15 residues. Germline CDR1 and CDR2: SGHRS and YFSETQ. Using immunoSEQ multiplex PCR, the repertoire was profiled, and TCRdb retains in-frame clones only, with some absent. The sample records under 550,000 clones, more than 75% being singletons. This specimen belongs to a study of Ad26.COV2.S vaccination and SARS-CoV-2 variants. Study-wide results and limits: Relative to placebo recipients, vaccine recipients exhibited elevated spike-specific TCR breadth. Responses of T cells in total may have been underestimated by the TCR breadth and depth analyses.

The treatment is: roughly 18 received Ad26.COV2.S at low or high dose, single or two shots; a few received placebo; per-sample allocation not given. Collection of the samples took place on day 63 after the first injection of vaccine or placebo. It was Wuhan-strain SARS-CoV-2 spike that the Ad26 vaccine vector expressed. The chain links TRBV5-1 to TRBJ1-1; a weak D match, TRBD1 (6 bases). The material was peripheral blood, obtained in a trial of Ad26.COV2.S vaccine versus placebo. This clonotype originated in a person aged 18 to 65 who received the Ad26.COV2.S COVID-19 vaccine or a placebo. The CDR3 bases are TGCGCCAGCAGCCTGTTGGGGGCCAGGAACACTGAAGCTTTCTTT. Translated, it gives CASSLLGARNTEAFF.